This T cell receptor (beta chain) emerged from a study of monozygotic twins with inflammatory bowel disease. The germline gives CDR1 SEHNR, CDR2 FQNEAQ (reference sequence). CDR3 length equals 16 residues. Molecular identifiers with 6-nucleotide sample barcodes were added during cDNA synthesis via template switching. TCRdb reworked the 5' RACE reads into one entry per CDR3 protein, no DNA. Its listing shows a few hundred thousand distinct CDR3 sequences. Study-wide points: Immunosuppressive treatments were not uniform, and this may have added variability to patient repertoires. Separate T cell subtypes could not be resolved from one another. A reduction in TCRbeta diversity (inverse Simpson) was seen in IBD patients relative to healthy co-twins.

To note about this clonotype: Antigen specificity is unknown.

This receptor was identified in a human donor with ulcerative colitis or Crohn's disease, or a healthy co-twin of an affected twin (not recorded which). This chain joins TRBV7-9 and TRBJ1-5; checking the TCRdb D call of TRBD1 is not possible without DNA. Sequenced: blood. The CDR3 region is CASSLDWGGSNQPQHF.